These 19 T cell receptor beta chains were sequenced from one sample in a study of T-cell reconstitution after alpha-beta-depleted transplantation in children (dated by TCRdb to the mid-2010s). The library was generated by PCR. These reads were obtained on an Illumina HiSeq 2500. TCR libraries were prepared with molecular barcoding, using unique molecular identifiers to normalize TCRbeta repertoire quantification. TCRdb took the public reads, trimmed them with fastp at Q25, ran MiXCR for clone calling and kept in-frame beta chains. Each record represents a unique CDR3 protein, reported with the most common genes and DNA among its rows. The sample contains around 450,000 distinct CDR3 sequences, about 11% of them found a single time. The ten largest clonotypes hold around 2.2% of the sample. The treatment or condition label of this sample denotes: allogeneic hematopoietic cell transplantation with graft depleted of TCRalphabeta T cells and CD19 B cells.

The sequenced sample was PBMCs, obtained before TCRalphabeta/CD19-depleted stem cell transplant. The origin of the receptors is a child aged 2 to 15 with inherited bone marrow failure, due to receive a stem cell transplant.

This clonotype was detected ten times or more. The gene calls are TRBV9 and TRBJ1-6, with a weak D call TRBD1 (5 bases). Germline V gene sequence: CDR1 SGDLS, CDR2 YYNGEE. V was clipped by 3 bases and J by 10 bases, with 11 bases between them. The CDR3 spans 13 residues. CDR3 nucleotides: TGTGCCAGCAGCGACAGGTCGGGCTCACCCCTCCACTTT. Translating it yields CASSDRSGSPLHF.

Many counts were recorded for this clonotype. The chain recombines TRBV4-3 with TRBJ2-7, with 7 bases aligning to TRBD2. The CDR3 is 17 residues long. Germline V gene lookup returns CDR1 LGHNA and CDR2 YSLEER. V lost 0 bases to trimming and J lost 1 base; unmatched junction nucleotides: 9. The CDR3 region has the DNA TGCGCCAGCAGCCAAGATCGGCGGGGAGCGGGGTCCTACGAGCAGTACTTC. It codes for CASSQDRRGAGSYEQYF.

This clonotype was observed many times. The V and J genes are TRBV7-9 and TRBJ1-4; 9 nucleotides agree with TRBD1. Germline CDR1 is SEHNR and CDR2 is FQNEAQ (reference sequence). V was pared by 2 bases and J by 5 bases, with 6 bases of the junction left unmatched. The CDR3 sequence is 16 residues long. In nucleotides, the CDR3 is TGTGCCAGCAGCTTATGGGAAGACAGGGGGAATGAAAAACTGTTTTTT. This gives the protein CASSLWEDRGNEKLFF. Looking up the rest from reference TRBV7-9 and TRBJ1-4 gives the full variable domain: DTGVSQNPRHKITKRGQNVTFRCDPISEHNRLYWYRQTLGQGPEFLTYFQNEAQLEKSRLLSDRFSAERPKGSFSTLEIQRTEQGDSAMYLCASSLWEDRGNEKLFFGSGTQLSVL.

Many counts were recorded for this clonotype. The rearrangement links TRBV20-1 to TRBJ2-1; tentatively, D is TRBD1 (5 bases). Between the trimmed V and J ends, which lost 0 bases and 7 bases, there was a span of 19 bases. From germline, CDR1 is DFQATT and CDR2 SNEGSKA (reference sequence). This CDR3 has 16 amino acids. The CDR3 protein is CSARDRAGLPWNEQFF. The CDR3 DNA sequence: TGCAGTGCTAGAGATCGCGCAGGGCTCCCCTGGAATGAGCAGTTCTTC.

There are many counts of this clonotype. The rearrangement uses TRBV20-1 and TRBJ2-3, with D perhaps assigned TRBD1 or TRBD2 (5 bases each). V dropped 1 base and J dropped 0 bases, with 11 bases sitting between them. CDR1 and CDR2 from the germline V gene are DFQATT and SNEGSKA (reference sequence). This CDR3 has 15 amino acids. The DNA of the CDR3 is TGCAGTGCTAGAGTAGGGGAGCTAAGCACAGATACGCAGTATTTT. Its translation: CSARVGELSTDTQYF.

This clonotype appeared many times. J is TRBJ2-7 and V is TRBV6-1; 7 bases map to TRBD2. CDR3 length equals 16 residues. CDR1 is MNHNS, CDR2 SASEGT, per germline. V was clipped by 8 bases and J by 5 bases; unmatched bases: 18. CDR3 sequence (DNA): TGTGCCAGCTTAATTGGGGACTATGAAATGAGGGACGAGCAGTACTTC. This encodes CASLIGDYEMRDEQYF.

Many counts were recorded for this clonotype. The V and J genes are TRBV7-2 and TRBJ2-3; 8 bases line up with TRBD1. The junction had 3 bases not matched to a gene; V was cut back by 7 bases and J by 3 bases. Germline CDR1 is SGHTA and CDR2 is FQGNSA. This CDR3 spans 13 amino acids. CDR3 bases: TGTGCCAGCACCGGGGACAGGACAGATACGCAGTATTTT. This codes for CASTGDRTDTQYF.

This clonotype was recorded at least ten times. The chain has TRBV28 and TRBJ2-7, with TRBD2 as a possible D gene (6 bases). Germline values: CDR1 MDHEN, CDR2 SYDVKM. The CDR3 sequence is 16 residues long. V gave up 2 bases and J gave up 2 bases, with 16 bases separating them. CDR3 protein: CASSLGGASVTYEQYF. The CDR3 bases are TGTGCCAGCAGTTTAGGAGGGGCTAGCGTTACCTACGAGCAGTACTTC.

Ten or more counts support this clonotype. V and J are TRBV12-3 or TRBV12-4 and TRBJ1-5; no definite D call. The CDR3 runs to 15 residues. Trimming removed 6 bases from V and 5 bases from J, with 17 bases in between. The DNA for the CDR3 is TGTGCCAGCAGGGACCGTTCTCTCAGCGATCAGCCCCAGCATTTT. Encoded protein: CASRDRSLSDQPQHF.

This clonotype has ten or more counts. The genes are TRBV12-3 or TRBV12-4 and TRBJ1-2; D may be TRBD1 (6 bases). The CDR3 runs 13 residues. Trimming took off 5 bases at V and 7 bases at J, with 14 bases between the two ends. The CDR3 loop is CASSGDNSFGYTF. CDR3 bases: TGTGCCAGCAGTGGGGACAATTCCTTTGGCTACACCTTC.

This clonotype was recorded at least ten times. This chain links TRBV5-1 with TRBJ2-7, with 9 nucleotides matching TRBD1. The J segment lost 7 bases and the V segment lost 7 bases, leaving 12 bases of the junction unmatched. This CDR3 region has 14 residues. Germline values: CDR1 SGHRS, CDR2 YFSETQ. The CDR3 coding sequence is TGCGCCAGCGCCCGGACAGGGGCCCCGGAGGAGCAGTACTTC. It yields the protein CASARTGAPEEQYF. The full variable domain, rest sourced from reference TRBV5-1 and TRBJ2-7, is KAGVTQTPRYLIKTRGQQVTLSCSPISGHRSVSWYQQTPGQGLQFLFEYFSETQRNKGNFPGRFSGRQFSNSRSEMNVSTLELGDSALYLCASARTGAPEEQYFGPGTRLTVT.

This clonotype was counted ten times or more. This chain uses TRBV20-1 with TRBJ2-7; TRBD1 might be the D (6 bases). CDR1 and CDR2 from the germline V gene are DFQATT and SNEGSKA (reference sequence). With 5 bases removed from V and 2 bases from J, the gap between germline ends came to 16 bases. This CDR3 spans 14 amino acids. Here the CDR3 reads CSAETGSVPYEQYF. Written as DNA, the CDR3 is TGCAGTGCTGAGACAGGTTCTGTACCCTACGAGCAGTACTTC.

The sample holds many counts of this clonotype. The CDR3 protein is CSVEFWADTQYF. CDR3 sequence (DNA): TGCAGCGTTGAATTTTGGGCAGATACGCAGTATTTT. The chain links TRBV29-1 to TRBJ2-3; D uncertain. The CDR3 runs to 12 residues. V lost 2 bases to trimming and J lost 4 bases, with 7 bases between them. Germline V gives CDR1 SQVTM, CDR2 ANQGSEA.

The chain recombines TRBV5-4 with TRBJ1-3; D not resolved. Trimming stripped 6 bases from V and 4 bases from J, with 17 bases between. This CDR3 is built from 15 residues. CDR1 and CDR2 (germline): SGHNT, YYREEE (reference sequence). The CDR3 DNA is TGTGCCAGCACCACCCCAGGTAGCCCGGGAAACACCATATATTTT. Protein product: CASTTPGSPGNTIYF.

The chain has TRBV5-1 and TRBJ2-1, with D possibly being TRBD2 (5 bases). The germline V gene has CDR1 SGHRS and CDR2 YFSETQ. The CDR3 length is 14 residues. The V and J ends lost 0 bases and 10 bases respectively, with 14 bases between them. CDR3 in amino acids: CASSLGSGPAEQFF. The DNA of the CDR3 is TGCGCCAGCAGCTTGGGGAGCGGACCAGCGGAGCAGTTCTTC.

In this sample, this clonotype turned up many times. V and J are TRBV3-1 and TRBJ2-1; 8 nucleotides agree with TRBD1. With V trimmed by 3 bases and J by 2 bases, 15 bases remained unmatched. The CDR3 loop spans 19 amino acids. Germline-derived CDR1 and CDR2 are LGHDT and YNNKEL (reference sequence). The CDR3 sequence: CASSHTPRTGPTTYNEQFF. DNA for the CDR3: TGTGCCAGCAGCCATACCCCCCGGACAGGGCCTACTACCTACAATGAGCAGTTCTTC.

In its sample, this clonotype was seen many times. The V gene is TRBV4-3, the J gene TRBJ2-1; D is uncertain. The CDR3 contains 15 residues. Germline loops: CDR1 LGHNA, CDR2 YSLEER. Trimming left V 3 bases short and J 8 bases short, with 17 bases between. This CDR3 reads CASSQEETHDDEQFF. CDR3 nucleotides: TGCGCCAGCAGCCAGGAAGAAACCCATGACGATGAGCAGTTCTTC.

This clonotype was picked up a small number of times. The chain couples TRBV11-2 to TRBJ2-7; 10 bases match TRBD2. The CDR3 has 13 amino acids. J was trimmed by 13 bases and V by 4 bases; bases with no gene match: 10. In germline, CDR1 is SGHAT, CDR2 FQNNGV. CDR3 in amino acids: CASSSATSGQGYF. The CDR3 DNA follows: TGTGCCAGCAGCTCCGCGACTAGCGGGCAAGGTTACTTC.

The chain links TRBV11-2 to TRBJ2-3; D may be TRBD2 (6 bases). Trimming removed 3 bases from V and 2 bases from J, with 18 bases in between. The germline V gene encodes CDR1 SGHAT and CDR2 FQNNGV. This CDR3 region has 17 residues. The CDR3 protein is CASSLVPWGEDTDTQYF. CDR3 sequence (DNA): TGTGCCAGCAGCTTGGTCCCCTGGGGGGAGGACACAGATACGCAGTATTTT.